This T cell receptor (beta chain) was found in a study of T cells in Graves' hyperthyroidism and ophthalmopathy. Across the whole study: Peripheral blood was acquired at first diagnosis, ahead of any therapy whatsoever.

The investigators amplified TCR beta CDR3 regions from RNA transcripts. The TCR CDR3 was amplified in a first-round RT-PCR using the HTBI primer set. From the multiplex PCR reads, TCRdb called clonotypes with MiXCR, one entry per CDR3 protein. The sample includes about 350,000 distinct CDR3 sequences, about 15% of them seen just once. Uncontrolled infection, other autoimmune disease, pregnancy and lactation each barred patients from inclusion. Using 10 ml of fresh peripheral blood, PBMCs were prepared. Sequenced: blood. The clonotype originates from a woman in her 30s with Graves' hyperthyroidism.

CDR3 sequence reads: CASSPSPEGETQYF. CDR3 bases: TGTGCCAGCAGCCCCTCCCCTGAGGGGGAGACCCAGTACTTC. The chain employs TRBV11-2 and TRBJ2-5; TRBD1 or TRBD2 may be the D gene (5 bases each). CDR1 and CDR2 from the germline V gene are SGHAT and FQNNGV. This CDR3 is 14 amino acids long. With 5 bases removed from V and 5 bases from J, the gap between germline ends came to 15 bases.